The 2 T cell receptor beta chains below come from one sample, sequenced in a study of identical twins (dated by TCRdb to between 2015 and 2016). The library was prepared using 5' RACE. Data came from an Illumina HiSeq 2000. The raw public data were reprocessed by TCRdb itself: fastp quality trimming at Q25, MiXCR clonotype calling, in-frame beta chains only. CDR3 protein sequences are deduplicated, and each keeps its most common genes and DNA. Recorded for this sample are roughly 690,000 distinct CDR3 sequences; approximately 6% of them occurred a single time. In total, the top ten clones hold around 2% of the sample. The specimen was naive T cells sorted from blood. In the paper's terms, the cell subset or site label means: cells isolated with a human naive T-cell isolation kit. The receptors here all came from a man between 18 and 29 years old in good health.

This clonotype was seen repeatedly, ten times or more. The CDR3 DNA sequence: TGTGCCAGCAGCCCTTGGGGTCAAGAGACCCAGTACTTC. Its protein is CASSPWGQETQYF. V and J are TRBV13 and TRBJ2-5, with no clear D. The V end was cut by 5 bases, the J end by 2 bases, with 9 bases between. There are 13 residues in the CDR3. The germline CDR1 and CDR2 sequences are PRHDT and FYEKMQ (reference sequence).

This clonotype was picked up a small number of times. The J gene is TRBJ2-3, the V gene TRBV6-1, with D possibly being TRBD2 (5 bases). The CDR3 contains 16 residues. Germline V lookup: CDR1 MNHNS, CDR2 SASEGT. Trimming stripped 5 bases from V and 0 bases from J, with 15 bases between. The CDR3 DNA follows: TGTGCCAGCAGTCTCACCCCGGGGTCAAGCACAGATACGCAGTATTTT. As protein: CASSLTPGSSTDTQYF.